Below are 18 T cell receptor beta chains sequenced from a single sample in a study of cytomegalovirus exposure and HLA in healthy donors. Assay used: immunoSEQ multiplex PCR; TCRdb lists only in-frame clones, some missing. The table has 100,000 to 150,000 clones, over 85% seen once. The sample consisted of PBMCs. The receptors were gathered from a woman between 18 and 30 years old in good health and CMV-seronegative.

V usage is TRBV6-5 and J usage is TRBJ1-5, with no clear D. The CDR3 spans 12 residues. Trimming stripped 8 bases from V and 2 bases from J, with 7 bases between. Germline V gene sequence: CDR1 MNHEY, CDR2 SVGAGI. The CDR3 DNA sequence: TGTGCCAGCGGTTGGCGCAATCAGCCCCAGCATTTT. This codes for CASGWRNQPQHF.

The chain employs TRBV20-1 and TRBJ1-1; no clear D gene. Germline V gives CDR1 DFQATT, CDR2 SNEGSKA (reference sequence). The V gene lost 3 bases and the J gene lost 11 bases, with 13 bases spanning the gap. The CDR3 covers 11 residues. The CDR3 nucleotides are TGCAGTGCTAGTCCTGTCGGGGAGGCTTTCTTT. Encoded protein: CSASPVGEAFF.

V is TRBV7-2 and J is TRBJ2-1; D is unclear. This CDR3 comprises 15 residues. CDR1 SGHTA and CDR2 FQGNSA come from the germline V gene. The V end lost 1 base, the J end lost 2 bases, and 9 bases lay between the germline ends. The CDR3 DNA is TGTGCCAGCAGCTTAGGAAACAGTCCCTACAATGAGCAGTTCTTC. Protein: CASSLGNSPYNEQFF.

This chain uses TRBV6-1 with TRBJ1-2; 7 bases line up with TRBD1. Germline CDR1 and CDR2: MNHNS and SASEGT. The CDR3 is made up of 15 amino acids. Losses at the gene ends were 5 bases for V and 0 bases for J; bases not matched to a gene: 6. CDR3 coding DNA: TGTGCCAGCAGTATTGCCGGGACAGCTAACTATGGCTACACCTTC. Translating it yields CASSIAGTANYGYTF.

The chain employs TRBV9 and TRBJ1-2, with D perhaps TRBD1 (6 bases). CDR1 is SGDLS, CDR2 YYNGEE, per germline. V was pared by 2 bases and J by 2 bases, with 10 bases between. CDR3 length: 14 residues. The CDR3 region has the DNA TGTGCCAGCAGCGTGGAAACAGGGAACTATGGCTACACCTTC. Its translation: CASSVETGNYGYTF.

The chain is built from TRBV7-6 and TRBJ1-3, with 7 positions matching TRBD1. After removal of 5 bases from V and 4 bases from J, the junction contained 5 bases not matched to a gene. Germline V lookup: CDR1 SGHVS, CDR2 FNYEAQ. CDR3 length: 14 amino acids. CDR3 protein: CASSRGQVGNTIYF. Here the CDR3 DNA reads TGTGCCAGCAGCCGCGGACAGGTCGGAAACACCATATATTTT. The complete variable domain, with remaining parts taken from reference TRBV7-6 and TRBJ1-3, reads GAGVSQSPRYKVTKRGQDVALRCDPISGHVSLYWYRQALGQGPEFLTYFNYEAQQDKSGLPNDRFSAERPEGSISTLTIQRTEQRDSAMYRCASSRGQVGNTIYFGEGSWLTVV.

The chain combines TRBV28 with TRBJ2-5; 7 bases are shared with TRBD1. Germline CDR1 is MDHEN and CDR2 is SYDVKM. The CDR3 contains 15 residues. The J segment lost 0 bases and the V segment lost 3 bases, leaving 4 bases of the junction unmatched. CDR3 in DNA: TGTGCCAGCAGTTTCCTGACAGGGAACCAAGAGACCCAGTACTTC. This codes for CASSFLTGNQETQYF.

Written as DNA, the CDR3 is TGTGCCAGCAGCCCGGGACAAGCTAATCAGCCCCAGCATTTT. Protein product: CASSPGQANQPQHF. The chain links TRBV5-5 to TRBJ1-5; weak D call: TRBD1 (6 bases). Germline V gene sequence: CDR1 SGHKS, CDR2 YYEKEE (reference sequence). The CDR3 is made up of 14 amino acids. V lost 4 bases and J lost 4, with 12 bases in between. The variable domain in full, with the rest retrieved from reference TRBV5-5 and TRBJ1-5, is DAGVTQSPTHLIKTRGQQVTLRCSPISGHKSVSWYQQVLGQGPQFIFQYYEKEERGRGNFPDRFSARQFPNYSSELNVNALLLGDSALYLCASSPGQANQPQHFGDGTRLSIL.

The chain employs TRBV5-6 and TRBJ2-7; 9 bases match TRBD1. Germline CDR1 reads SGHDT; CDR2 reads YYEEEE. This CDR3 comprises 14 residues. Germline trimming cut 2 bases from V and 6 bases from J; bases unmatched to any gene: 6. CDR3 protein: CASSFRDRVGEQYF. The CDR3 region has the DNA TGTGCCAGCAGCTTCCGGGACAGGGTCGGCGAGCAGTACTTC.

This clone was recorded only once. The genes are TRBV6-1 and TRBJ1-6; D is perhaps TRBD1 (5 bases). This CDR3 contains 16 residues. Germline assignment: CDR1 MNHNS and CDR2 SASEGT. The V gene lost 3 bases and the J gene lost 0 bases, with 9 bases spanning the gap. CDR3 protein: CASSDGQSSYNSPLHF. CDR3 sequence (DNA): TGTGCCAGCAGTGATGGACAAAGCTCCTATAATTCACCCCTCCACTTT.

The V gene is TRBV19, the J gene TRBJ1-2; 7 bases are a match to TRBD1. Losses at the gene ends were 4 bases for V and 4 bases for J; bases not matched to a gene: 3. The CDR3 length is 13 residues. CDR1 and CDR2 from the germline V gene are LNHDA and SQIVND (reference sequence). The CDR3 DNA reads as TGTGCCAGTAGTACCTGGACAGGCTATGGCTACACCTTC. Its protein product is CASSTWTGYGYTF.

V is TRBV11-3 and J is TRBJ1-2; D is ambiguous. Trimming took 5 bases from V and 7 from J, leaving 14 bases between them. This CDR3 has 13 residues. In germline, CDR1 is SGHNT, CDR2 YENEEA. The CDR3 sequence is CASSLGGDSGYTF. The CDR3, as DNA: TGTGCCAGCAGCCTTGGCGGGGATTCTGGCTACACCTTC.

A single count supports this clone. This chain uses TRBV28 with TRBJ1-1, with 7 nucleotides matching TRBD1. V was pared by 2 bases and J by 4 bases, with 7 bases of the junction left unmatched. This CDR3 has 15 amino acids. Germline loops: CDR1 MDHEN, CDR2 SYDVKM. The CDR3 DNA sequence: TGTGCCAGCAGTTTACAACCCGACAGGGTCACTGAAGCTTTCTTT. Amino acids: CASSLQPDRVTEAFF.

The rearrangement joins TRBV4-1 to TRBJ1-2; no firm D call. The germline gives CDR1 MGHRA, CDR2 YSYEKL. V was cut by 1 base and J by 8 bases, with 8 bases left in between. The CDR3 covers 12 residues. The CDR3 nucleotides read TGCGCCAGCAGCCAAGTCCTTTCCGGCTACACCTTC. Amino acid sequence: CASSQVLSGYTF.

For the CDR3, the DNA is TGTGCCAGCAGTTACTCTTCCGACGAGCAGTACTTC. This sequence encodes CASSYSSDEQYF. The chain employs TRBV6-6 and TRBJ2-7; D is uncertain. Germline-derived CDR1 and CDR2 are MNHNY and SVGAGI (reference sequence). The V gene lost 0 bases and the J gene lost 5 bases, with 5 bases spanning the gap. The CDR3 has 12 residues.

This sequence joins TRBV28 and TRBJ2-3; a possible D gene is TRBD1 (5 bases). This CDR3 comprises 15 residues. Trimming removed 6 bases at V and 4 bases at J, with 17 bases between. The V gene's germline CDR1 is MDHEN and CDR2 SYDVKM. CDR3 sequence (DNA): TGTGCCAGCAGCAAATGGGGTCCCAGGGCAGATACGCAGTATTTT. This gives the protein CASSKWGPRADTQYF.

V and J are TRBV5-8 and TRBJ2-3, with 7 bases identical to TRBD1. V lost 4 bases, J lost 0 bases, and 5 bases stayed unmatched. CDR1 and CDR2 from the germline V gene are SGHTS and YDEGEE. The CDR3 runs to 15 residues. CDR3 in DNA: TGTGCCAGCAGCCTTCTGGGACAGAGCACAGATACGCAGTATTTT. Protein sequence: CASSLLGQSTDTQYF.

V usage is TRBV6-5 and J usage is TRBJ2-2; 10 positions match TRBD2. J gave up 6 bases and V 2 bases, and 3 bases lay outside the gene matches. Germline V gene lookup returns CDR1 MNHEY and CDR2 SVGAGI. This CDR3 is built from 15 residues. CDR3: CASSYQTSGAGELFF. CDR3 in DNA: TGTGCCAGCAGTTACCAAACTAGCGGGGCCGGGGAGCTGTTTTTT.